These 20 T cell receptor beta chains were sequenced from one sample in a study of blood T cell repertoires in COVID-19. Profiled with immunoSEQ multiplex PCR; TCRdb holds only in-frame clones, not every one. The sample carries about 200,000 clones, around nine tenths recorded once. Sequenced material: peripheral blood. These receptors all come from a man in his sixties with acute or convalescent COVID-19.

The CDR3 DNA sequence: TGTGCCAGTAGTATTCCGGGACAGGGGTGGCAGCCCCAGCATTTT. It encodes CASSIPGQGWQPQHF. The V call is TRBV19, the J call TRBJ1-5; 10 bases agree with TRBD1. V lost 3 bases, J lost 7 bases, and 6 bases stayed unmatched. CDR1 LNHDA and CDR2 SQIVND come from the germline V gene (reference sequence). This CDR3 spans 15 amino acids.

This clone has more than one count but fewer than ten. The genes are TRBV9 and TRBJ1-3, with a weak D call TRBD1 (5 bases). The V gene's germline CDR1 is SGDLS and CDR2 YYNGEE. Trimming left V 2 bases short and J 4 bases short, with 16 bases between. The CDR3 is 16 amino acids. The DNA of the CDR3 is TGTGCCAGCAGCGTCTCCGGGGGGGAGACCGGAAACACCATATATTTT. Translating it yields CASSVSGGETGNTIYF.

The chain combines TRBV7-9 with TRBJ1-1; TRBD1 is a possible D gene (6 bases). Germline lookup yields CDR1 SEHNR and CDR2 FQNEAQ (reference sequence). V lost 5 bases to trimming and J lost 0 bases, with 10 bases between them. The CDR3 length is 14 residues. CDR3 nucleotide sequence: TGTGCCAGCAGCCCAGGGGTAGTGAACACTGAAGCTTTCTTT. Protein sequence: CASSPGVVNTEAFF.

V and J are TRBV6-2 or TRBV6-3 and TRBJ2-2, with 9 bases that match TRBD1. With 0 bases clipped from V and 1 base from J, the junction kept 6 bases outside the gene matches. The CDR3 contains 18 residues. Germline V lookup: CDR1 MNHEY, CDR2 SVGEGT. This CDR3 reads CASSYSMNRGLNTGELFF. The CDR3 nucleotides are TGTGCCAGCAGTTACTCGATGAACAGGGGGCTGAACACCGGGGAGCTGTTTTTT.

The V gene is TRBV5-1, the J gene TRBJ2-7; 9 bases line up with TRBD1. This CDR3 contains 14 residues. Germline V gene data show CDR1 as SGHRS and CDR2 as YFSETQ. Trimming removed 6 bases from V and 3 bases from J; junction bases left unmatched: 7. CDR3 region: CASNRGQGNYEQYF. The CDR3 region has the DNA TGCGCCAGCAACCGAGGACAGGGGAACTACGAGCAGTACTTC.

The chain couples TRBV5-4 to TRBJ2-1; 11 bases map to TRBD1. Trimming removed 3 bases from V and 9 bases from J; junction bases left unmatched: 2. CDR3 length: 13 amino acids. Germline CDR1 is SGHNT and CDR2 is YYREEE (reference sequence). The CDR3 protein is CASSSGTGGEQFF. The CDR3 DNA sequence: TGTGCCAGCAGCTCTGGGACAGGGGGTGAGCAGTTCTTC.

J is TRBJ1-5 and V is TRBV28; D is unclear. Germline loops: CDR1 MDHEN, CDR2 SYDVKM. This CDR3 has 17 residues. Deletions cut 1 base from V and 1 base from J, with 14 bases between. Here the CDR3 reads CASSLLGPGRSNQPQHF. Written as DNA, the CDR3 is TGTGCCAGCAGTTTATTAGGCCCTGGGCGAAGCAATCAGCCCCAGCATTTT.

The chain combines TRBV18 with TRBJ2-6; TRBD1 aligns across 10 bases. Germline assignment: CDR1 KGHSH and CDR2 LQKENI. After removal of 5 bases from V and 0 bases from J, the junction contained 10 bases not matched to a gene. CDR3 length equals 19 residues. Written as DNA, the CDR3 is TGTGCCAGCTCAACCGGGACAGGGGTCGCAAGCTCTGGGGCCAACGTCCTGACTTTC. Translation: CASSTGTGVASSGANVLTF.

The chain carries TRBV5-1 and TRBJ2-1; 8 bases align to TRBD2. The ends lost 3 bases at V and 7 bases at J; junction bases unmatched: 15. CDR1 and CDR2 (germline): SGHRS, YFSETQ. The CDR3 runs 17 residues. CDR3 DNA: TGCGCCAGCAGCTGGGGTCCTCACCGGGGGGGCCAGAATGAGCAGTTCTTC. The encoded protein is CASSWGPHRGGQNEQFF.

J is TRBJ2-7 and V is TRBV6-5; 8 bases line up with TRBD1. The V segment lost 6 bases and the J segment 1 base; nucleotides outside the gene matches: 8. The CDR3 runs to 15 residues. Germline CDR1 is MNHEY and CDR2 is SVGAGI. CDR3 sequence: CASSAVTGASYEQYF. CDR3 DNA: TGTGCCAGCAGCGCCGTGACAGGGGCATCCTACGAGCAGTACTTC.

This chain links TRBV2 with TRBJ2-7; 9 positions match TRBD1. The V gene's germline CDR1 is SNHLY and CDR2 FYNNEI. The V segment lost 0 bases and the J segment 6 bases; nucleotides outside the gene matches: 6. The CDR3 runs to 15 residues. The CDR3 nucleotides read TGTGCCAGCAGTGAAGCCCGCTCGACAGGGGGCGAGCAGTACTTC. It translates to CASSEARSTGGEQYF.

V and J are TRBV12-3 or TRBV12-4 and TRBJ1-1; no clear D. V gave up 6 bases and J gave up 10 bases, with 12 bases separating them. This CDR3 contains 11 residues. The CDR3 loop is CASSLRGGAFF. As DNA, the CDR3 is TGTGCCAGCAGCTTACGTGGAGGAGCTTTCTTT.

The chain couples TRBV30 to TRBJ1-2; D might be TRBD1 (6 bases). The CDR3 covers 12 residues. V shed 4 bases and J shed 4 bases, with 10 bases lying between them. Germline CDR1 reads GTSNPN; CDR2 reads SVGIG (reference sequence). CDR3 loop: CAWTGVSYGYTF. In DNA, the CDR3 is TGTGCCTGGACAGGGGTGTCCTATGGCTACACCTTC.

The chain joins TRBV5-1 to TRBJ1-2; D unclear. Trimming stripped 4 bases from V and 0 bases from J, with 13 bases between. The CDR3 has 15 amino acids. Germline V gives CDR1 SGHRS, CDR2 YFSETQ. CDR3 loop: CASSVGSLANYGYTF. CDR3 DNA sequence: TGCGCCAGCAGCGTGGGCTCATTAGCTAACTATGGCTACACCTTC.

The V gene is TRBV6-4, the J gene TRBJ2-1; 9 bases are shared with TRBD2. The V and J ends lost 0 bases and 5 bases, in that order; junction bases with no gene match: 11. From germline, CDR1 is MRHNA and CDR2 SNTAGT. There are 18 residues in the CDR3. The CDR3 loop is CASSDSGWGSGGHNEQFF. Written as DNA, the CDR3 is TGTGCCAGCAGTGACTCGGGTTGGGGTAGCGGGGGACACAATGAGCAGTTCTTC.

This clone appeared a single time. The CDR3 here is CASSLGSGGGEETQYF. The CDR3 coding sequence is TGTGCCAGCAGCTTAGGATCCGGCGGGGGAGAAGAGACCCAGTACTTC. This sequence joins TRBV7-2 and TRBJ2-5; TRBD2 matches 7 bases. The CDR3 totals 16 residues. J gave up 3 bases and V 1 base, and 8 bases lay outside the gene matches. Germline V gives CDR1 SGHTA, CDR2 FQGNSA. Together with reference TRBV7-2 and TRBJ2-5, the CDR3 gives the full variable domain: GAGVSQSPSNKVTEKGKDVELRCDPISGHTALYWYRQSLGQGLEFLIYFQGNSAPDKSGLPSDRFSAERTGGSVSTLTIQRTQQEDSAVYLCASSLGSGGGEETQYFGPGTRLLVL.

The chain uses TRBV5-1 and TRBJ2-2; a weak D match, TRBD1 (5 bases). The CDR3 contains 15 residues. Germline lookup yields CDR1 SGHRS and CDR2 YFSETQ. Trimming took off 0 bases at V and 0 bases at J, with 6 bases between the two ends. Here the CDR3 DNA reads TGCGCCAGCAGCTTGGTGACAGCGAACACCGGGGAGCTGTTTTTT. It translates to CASSLVTANTGELFF.

The chain uses TRBV7-3 and TRBJ2-3; 9 bases match TRBD1. Germline-derived CDR1 and CDR2 are SGHTA and FQGTGA. This CDR3 is built from 17 residues. The J segment lost 2 bases and the V segment lost 2 bases, leaving 8 bases of the junction unmatched. Written as DNA, the CDR3 is TGTGCCAGCAGCTTAGTCCCCCGACAGGGGGACACAGATACGCAGTATTTT. This sequence encodes CASSLVPRQGDTDTQYF.

The table lists this clone with a few counts. The chain employs TRBV5-1 and TRBJ2-7; no firm D call. Trimming removed 0 bases from V and 2 bases from J, with 12 bases in between. CDR1 and CDR2 from the germline V gene are SGHRS and YFSETQ. The CDR3 is 15 residues long. The chain's CDR3 is CASSLAETYTYEQYF. The CDR3 DNA reads TGCGCCAGCAGCTTGGCGGAGACGTATACCTACGAGCAGTACTTC.

This sequence joins TRBV2 and TRBJ1-2; TRBD1 aligns across 8 bases. The CDR3 sequence is 15 residues long. Looked up from germline, CDR1 is SNHLY and CDR2 is FYNNEI. J lost 2 bases, V lost 4 bases, and 6 bases had no gene match. CDR3 amino acids: CASSARGQVNYGYTF. CDR3 sequence (DNA): TGTGCCAGCAGTGCCCGGGGACAGGTGAACTATGGCTACACCTTC.